This TCR beta chain is drawn from a study of Ad26.COV2.S vaccination and SARS-CoV-2 variants. Study-level information: Donor got 5x10^10 or 1x10^11 viral particles of Ad26.COV2.S.

Study results and caveats: Higher spike-specific TCR breadth was found in vaccine recipients than in placebo recipients. Using TCR breadth and depth analyses may have led to underestimated total T cell responses.

Of note for this clone: Its cognate antigen is unknown.

Treatment indicated: approximately 18 received Ad26.COV2.S at low or high dose, single or two shots; several received placebo; per-sample allocation not given. Specimens were obtained on day 63 following the first vaccine or placebo injection. Measured with immunoSEQ multiplex PCR; TCRdb has only the in-frame clones, and not every one. The sample lists 300,000 to 350,000 clones; roughly 91% were seen once. The origin of this receptor is a person aged 18-65 years who received the Ad26.COV2.S COVID-19 vaccine or a placebo. The sample here was peripheral blood, taken in a trial of Ad26.COV2.S vaccine versus placebo.

CDR3 amino acids: CASSSSTETNYGYTF. DNA of the CDR3: TGTGCCAGCAGTTCATCGACAGAAACTAACTATGGCTACACCTTC. V usage is TRBV27 and J usage is TRBJ1-2; the D gene is possibly TRBD1 (5 bases). Trimming cost V 4 bases and J 0 bases, with 12 bases left between them. Germline CDR1 reads MNHEY; CDR2 reads SMNVEV (reference sequence). The CDR3 has 15 amino acids.